This entry concerns a single TCR beta chain. Its specific antigen is unknown. One base away there is no much larger clone; base qualities are not given. In total, around 600 healthy bone marrow donors made up the cohort. All cohort members were sampled while nominally healthy, although unrecorded immune exposures were likely present. The donor tested CMV seropositive, placing the donor among the 289 seropositive members of the cohort. Each donor provided a peripheral blood sample, and peripheral blood mononuclear cells were used for TCR beta sequencing. Genomic DNA was extracted from the blood cell samples with the Qiagen DNeasy Blood Extraction Kit. The library was obtained by the immunoSEQ multiplex PCR assay. A mixture of 60 forward primers for TCR Vbeta segments and 13 reverse primers for TCR Jbeta segments was used in the multiplex PCR. The CDR3 region of rearranged TCR beta genes was amplified from genomic DNA by a multiplex PCR assay. Amplified TCR beta libraries were sequenced as 87-base-pair reads on the Illumina HiSeq System. The published analysis was carried out like this. A later analysis tallied around 80 million unique TCR beta chains across the 700 or so repertoires, and around 12 million of those chains were shared by two or more donors. A nearest-neighbor algorithm error-corrected the raw reads and collapsed the reads into unique sequences, merging closely related sequences to remove PCR and sequencing errors. To assign V, D and J gene segments, CDR3 sequences were aligned to IMGT reference sequences. Each retained sequence needed at least a six-nucleotide match to both a V gene segment and a J gene segment. A rearrangement was called productive if the CDR3 had no stop codons and remained in frame with V and J, and every other rearrangement was called non-productive. Following IMGT convention, CDR3 was defined as the stretch from the second conserved V-encoded cysteine up to the conserved J-encoded phenylalanine. In an earlier analysis of approximately 590 of the donors, sequences lacking an unambiguous match to a single V gene segment were excluded. An earlier analysis of a few hundred of the donors classified V segments as functional when productive rearrangements were above 56.7% and as segregating when the standard deviation between donors was above 5%. A statistical classification framework was developed to diagnose cytomegalovirus status using the catalog of TCR beta chain sequences. In a later analysis, TCR nucleotide sequences were compared against IMGT/GENE-DB human TR gene sequences so that V and J genes could be assigned. A later analysis assigned CDR3 sequences and most-parsimonious VDJ recombination scenarios with the TCRdist pipeline. In a later analysis, each TCR beta chain was defined by its CDR3 amino acid sequence together with its V-gene family, and reads without a unique V-gene family were excluded. In a later analysis, fewer than 650 highly shared, low-generation-probability nucleotide sequences were removed to address suspected cross-contamination and a sequencing artifact. In a later analysis, a clonal expansion index was calculated for each public chain from normalized within-repertoire ranks of inferred template counts. In a later analysis, generation probabilities were computed using a VDJ recombination model fitted to out-of-frame rearrangements, and the results were checked against IGoR. In a later analysis, hypergeometric tests were used to score TCR-TCR, TCR-HLA and TCR-CMV co-occurrence, with a repertoire-size bias correction applied to TCR pairs. To estimate false discovery rates, a later analysis permuted the HLA or CMV assignments 20 times. In a later analysis, co-occurring TCRs were grouped with DBSCAN, and TCRdist sequence similarity was added when clustering was performed within HLA-allele-positive subsets. For co-occurrence clustering, repertoires with fewer than 30,000 or more than 120,000 public chains were excluded, along with five repertoires with anomalous nucleotide sharing. Here the immuneACCESS table is served through TCRdb, limited to in-frame sequences with V and J called. Missing clones are a known gap in these copies; in checked studies unresolved V genes cover under half, and the rest lacks a known reason. Clone size and V and J calls were adopted from that table, with D and trimming inferred from the DNA. A total of some 190,000 clones appear in this sample, more than 60% of them only once. The ten largest clones add up to approximately 2% of the sample.

These data belong to a study of cytomegalovirus exposure and HLA in healthy donors (dated by TCRdb to about 2017). Background on the whole study: According to an earlier analysis of 587 of the donors, 200 million or so T cells yielded roughly 110 million unique TCR beta sequences and about 300 Gb of sequence data. Of the roughly 390 genotyped donors, approximately 80% fell in the genetic ancestry cluster associated with self-reported Caucasian donors. Every discovery cohort repertoire had been produced on one sequencing platform. To predict cytomegalovirus infection status, the study combined high-throughput TCR immunosequencing, statistical association of individual TCRs with disease status, and machine learning. A separate validation cohort of roughly 120 different subjects was used in addition to the roughly 620-subject first cohort. A handful of DR-DQ haplotypes were handled as single units for association and clustering because linkage in the cohort was strong. An earlier analysis of 450 to 750 of the donors used high-throughput TCR beta sequencing to judge whether each TCR beta V gene segment behaved as functional or pseudogenic. Typing coverage varied by locus: about 620-630 donors for A, B, C, DRB1 and DQB1; approximately 560 for DQA1; nearly 610 for DPA1; some 470 for DPB1. Among some 400 genotyped donors of the cohort, an average of around 240,000 unique TCR beta nucleotide sequences was sequenced per donor, of which about 18% were non-productive. In a later analysis, previously published TCR beta repertoires from 666 donors were re-analyzed and high-resolution HLA genotyping was added so that TCR occurrence patterns could be studied. A later genetic analysis used genome-wide SNP genotypes for about 55% of the 666 donors, treating that subset as a discovery cohort. Rather than using new phenotypic data, the later analysis identified candidate immune exposures from TCR beta sequences and from how often those sequences occurred across donors. Approximately 300 gigabases of sequencing data and 75 million to 85 million unique TCR sequences made up an early release that covered over 550 HLA-typed donors. Both class I and class II loci were covered by HLA typing, at four-digit resolution. The T cell repertoires of about 700 subjects were profiled by immunosequencing and related to cytomegalovirus serostatus. The study aimed to test whether signatures of past pathogen exposure could be identified by cataloging public T cell receptors. Donor age, sex, ethnicity and CMV serostatus were compiled alongside the repertoire data.

Relative to germline, V is 2 bases shorter and J is 4 bases shorter, with 14 bases between their ends. From the cysteine up to the phenylalanine, the CDR3 has a length of 15 residues. Just the 45-base CDR3 DNA is kept, in frame starting at base 1. Sequences SGHTA (CDR1) and FQGTGA (CDR2) are obtained from the germline V gene. Overall results and qualifications from the work: Several of the top co-occurrence clusters appeared to be linked to parvovirus B19, influenza, CMV and Epstein-Barr virus, according to a later analysis. Presence/absence analyses assumed roughly uniform sequencing depth across donors, an assumption that may not hold. Most CMV-associated TCR beta chains appeared to be HLA-restricted in a later analysis, and the HLA associations seemed to be driven largely by CMV exposure. A later analysis found that TCR association rates varied across HLA loci, with DRB1 alleles showing the most associated TCRs and HLA-C alleles the fewest. In a later analysis, some 18,000 TCR beta sequences were associated with specific HLA alleles at a false discovery rate of 0.05. The authors suggested that the approach could potentially be generalized to other disease states and immunological phenotypes. A later genetic analysis reported fewer N-insertions in productive TCRs among donors in an Asian-associated ancestry cluster than the roughly 690-donor mean. The classifier was reported to diagnose cytomegalovirus status with high specificity and sensitivity in both the original and validation cohorts. A total of roughly 160 TCR beta chains were listed by the study as associated with cytomegalovirus. A further reported finding was that TCR beta sequences accurately predicted the HLA-A and HLA-B alleles for most subjects in the first cohort. Because some donors lacked HLA typing at each locus, the association tests relied only on the typed subset. Assigning TCR associations to individual alleles was difficult when HLA alleles, especially DR and DQ, strongly co-occurred. In a later analysis, HLA-associated TCR beta chains showed more clonal expansion and lower generation probabilities than non-associated chains that were equally common. Over 15 rarely observed V segments, including chromosome 9 orphons, were excluded from the earlier analysis of some 590 of the donors because counts were too low. In vitro tests confirmed that a few of the cytomegalovirus-associated TCR beta chains recognize cytomegalovirus antigens. A group of highly shared sequence variants was considered likely to be a technical artifact of the sequencing pipeline. In this cohort, only TCR beta chains were sequenced, and detectable features were limited by the absence of alpha or paired-chain data. Linkage disequilibrium might explain the correlated functional status among segregating V segments, but an unknown experimental factor could not be ruled out. A later genetic analysis associated a missense DCLRE1C variant with V-gene and J-gene trimming of TCR beta chains, and an independent cohort replicated the association. For the cohort, immune exposure information was limited to CMV serostatus. In an earlier analysis of some 540 of the donors, most TCR beta V segments appeared in productive rearrangements about 87% or about 30% of the time, broadly matching IMGT annotations. Because the 87-base-pair reads could not distinguish some IMGT-functional V segments, including TRBV6-2 and TRBV6-3, those segments were excluded. While some public TCRs were present in many individuals, most TCR sequences turned up only very rarely across donors.

Sample: PBMCs. The origin of this receptor is a woman aged 25 to 39 in good health and CMV-seropositive. Here the chain combines TRBV7-3 and TRBJ1-1, and the D gene may be TRBD1, 5 bases matching. The CDR3 region has the sequence CASSLVSAGITEAFF. The DNA sequence is given as TGTGCCAGCAGCTTAGTCTCGGCAGGGATCACTGAAGCTTTCTTT. The full variable domain, with segments outside the CDR3 supplied by the reference TRBV7-3 and TRBJ1-1 proteins, appears as GAGVSQTPSNKVTEKGKYVELRCDPISGHTALYWYRQSLGQGPEFLIYFQGTGAADDSGLPNDRFFAVRPEGSVSTLKIQRTERGDSAVYLCASSLVSAGITEAFFGQGTRLTVV.